These 27 T cell receptor beta chains were sequenced from one sample in a study of control samples from healthy donors and cancer patients (TCRdb year 2020). Library construction relied on the immunoSEQ multiplex PCR assay. Not all clones reach the TCRdb copy of this immuneACCESS table, which keeps in-frame sequences only. Checked studies attribute under half of the gap to unresolved V genes and leave the rest unexplained. This sample holds 55,000 to 90,000 clones; approximately 84% were observed only once. The ten largest clones add up to 25% to 30% of the sample. Sequenced input: blood. Source of these receptors: a middle-aged man in good health.

The chain combines TRBV5-1 with TRBJ2-2; 12 nucleotides match TRBD2. The CDR3 contains 16 residues. J lost 6 bases, V lost 2 bases, and 5 bases had no gene match. CDR1 and CDR2 (germline): SGHRS, YFSETQ. The CDR3 DNA is TGCGCCAGCAGCTTTGGACTAGCGGGAATGGCCGGGGAGCTGTTTTTT. Amino acid sequence: CASSFGLAGMAGELFF.

The genes are TRBV7-9 and TRBJ2-3, with 8 bases fitting TRBD2. The V and J ends lost 8 bases and 9 bases, in that order; junction bases with no gene match: 16. CDR1 and CDR2 (germline): SEHNR, FQNEAQ (reference sequence). This CDR3 region has 15 residues. The CDR3 protein is CASSEAGAAPGTQYF. CDR3 DNA sequence: TGTGCCAGCTCCGAAGCGGGAGCCGCCCCCGGGACGCAGTATTTT.

This clone has just a few counts. For the CDR3, the DNA is TGTGCCAGCAGTGAGGAAGCAGGGGGCCCAGATACGCAGTATTTT. It encodes CASSEEAGGPDTQYF. The V gene is TRBV6-4, the J gene TRBJ2-3; 8 bases fit TRBD1. V shed 3 bases, J shed 4 bases, and the junction held 6 bases outside the gene matches. Germline V gene lookup returns CDR1 MRHNA and CDR2 SNTAGT. CDR3 length: 15 amino acids.

This clone was recorded once. The chain uses TRBV28 and TRBJ1-1, with D uncertain. Germline values: CDR1 MDHEN, CDR2 SYDVKM. This CDR3 region has 13 residues. With 6 bases removed from V and 3 bases from J, the gap between germline ends came to 11 bases. The chain's CDR3 is CASSLSRDTEAFF. The DNA of the CDR3 is TGTGCCAGCAGCCTCTCGCGGGACACTGAAGCTTTCTTT.

The chain employs TRBV5-1 and TRBJ2-3; D is unclear. CDR1 is SGHRS, CDR2 YFSETQ, per germline. Between the trimmed V and J ends, which lost 4 bases and 0 bases, there was a span of 12 bases. The CDR3 is 15 amino acids. The CDR3 DNA follows: TGCGCCAGCAGCCCCTCCCCGGACAGCACAGATACGCAGTATTTT. Amino acids: CASSPSPDSTDTQYF.

V is TRBV19 and J is TRBJ2-7; perhaps TRBD1 as D (6 bases). CDR3 length equals 14 residues. Germline values: CDR1 LNHDA, CDR2 SQIVND (reference sequence). Trimming pared 6 bases from V and 5 bases from J, leaving 17 bases between. CDR3 nucleotides: TGTGCCAGTAGGCACCGGGACAACACGGACGAGCAGTACTTC. Protein product: CASRHRDNTDEQYF.

V is TRBV25-1 and J is TRBJ2-5, with D uncertain. Trimming pared 5 bases from V and 1 base from J, leaving 2 bases between. The CDR3 sequence is 11 residues long. Per germline, CDR1 MGHDK and CDR2 SYGVNS. For the CDR3, the DNA is TGTGCCAGCAGTCTCCAAGAGACCCAGTACTTC. This sequence encodes CASSLQETQYF.

The V gene is TRBV7-9, the J gene TRBJ1-4; D unclear. V dropped 1 base and J dropped 7 bases, with 16 bases sitting between them. This CDR3 region has 16 residues. Germline V gives CDR1 SEHNR, CDR2 FQNEAQ (reference sequence). The chain's CDR3 is CASSLGRLGVGEKLFF. DNA for the CDR3: TGTGCCAGCAGCTTAGGCCGTCTCGGGGTTGGTGAAAAACTGTTTTTT.

The chain combines TRBV19 with TRBJ2-3, with D perhaps TRBD2 (6 bases). CDR1 is LNHDA and CDR2 is SQIVND in the germline V gene (reference sequence). The ends were cut back, 2 bases at V and 6 bases at J, with 12 bases in the middle. The CDR3 runs 14 residues. The CDR3 is CASSIIGSGDTQYF. For the CDR3, the DNA is TGTGCCAGTAGTATAATCGGGAGCGGTGATACGCAGTATTTT. Full variable domain (outside the CDR3, taken from reference TRBV19 and TRBJ2-3): DGGITQSPKYLFRKEGQNVTLSCEQNLNHDAMYWYRQDPGQGLRLIYYSQIVNDFQKGDIAEGYSVSREKKESFPLTVTSAQKNPTAFYLCASSIIGSGDTQYFGPGTRLTVL.

The chain links TRBV30 to TRBJ1-2, with a tentative D call TRBD1 (5 bases). The CDR3 covers 15 residues. Trimming left V 0 bases short and J 3 bases short, with 14 bases between. Germline V gene lookup returns CDR1 GTSNPN and CDR2 SVGIG (reference sequence). CDR3 loop: CAWSVRRVVHYGYTF. DNA for the CDR3: TGTGCCTGGAGTGTACGCAGGGTTGTCCACTATGGCTACACCTTC.

The chain couples TRBV7-9 to TRBJ2-7, with 7 bases lining up with TRBD1. Germline V gene sequence: CDR1 SEHNR, CDR2 FQNEAQ (reference sequence). V was clipped by 2 bases and J by 2 bases; unmatched bases: 3. The CDR3 totals 14 residues. The CDR3 DNA reads TGTGCCAGCAGCTTAAGGGGGCTCCCCTACGAGCAGTACTTC. This gives the protein CASSLRGLPYEQYF. Full variable domain (rest looked up from reference TRBV7-9 and TRBJ2-7): DTGVSQNPRHKITKRGQNVTFRCDPISEHNRLYWYRQTLGQGPEFLTYFQNEAQLEKSRLLSDRFSAERPKGSFSTLEIQRTEQGDSAMYLCASSLRGLPYEQYFGPGTRLTVT.

The chain is built from TRBV28 and TRBJ2-7; D unclear. V dropped 1 base and J dropped 2 bases, with 15 bases sitting between them. The CDR3 is made up of 16 amino acids. Germline V CDR1 and CDR2: MDHEN, SYDVKM. Written as DNA, the CDR3 is TGTGCCAGCAGTTTATTCCGGGCCAGCGTGACCTACGAGCAGTACTTC. This gives the protein CASSLFRASVTYEQYF. The complete variable domain, with remaining parts taken from reference TRBV28 and TRBJ2-7, reads DVKVTQSSRYLVKRTGEKVFLECVQDMDHENMFWYRQDPGLGLRLIYFSYDVKMKEKGDIPEGYSVSREKKERFSLILESASTNQTSMYLCASSLFRASVTYEQYFGPGTRLTVT.

The chain recombines TRBV19 with TRBJ2-5; 8 bases agree with TRBD1. The CDR3 runs to 15 residues. Germline V gene lookup returns CDR1 LNHDA and CDR2 SQIVND (reference sequence). Trimming at V came to 5 bases and at J to 2 bases, leaving 7 bases not matched to a gene. The DNA of the CDR3 is TGTGCCAGTAGTCTGAGGACAGGGCGTCAAGAGACCCAGTACTTC. Translated, it gives CASSLRTGRQETQYF.

The V and J genes are TRBV20-1 and TRBJ1-2; the D is unclear. Germline CDR1 is DFQATT and CDR2 is SNEGSKA (reference sequence). This CDR3 contains 11 residues. V shed 5 bases and J shed 5 bases, with 9 bases lying between them. The CDR3 reads CSAGGPYGYTF. CDR3 in DNA: TGCAGTGCTGGCGGGCCGTATGGCTACACCTTC.

This clone was observed a few times. CDR3: CASSESKGLTNQPQHF. In DNA form, the CDR3 reads TGTGCCAGCAGTGAAAGCAAAGGCCTCACTAATCAGCCCCAGCATTTT. The chain is built from TRBV6-1 and TRBJ1-5; D gene uncertain. V was trimmed by 2 bases and J by 4 bases, leaving 15 bases between them. Germline V lookup: CDR1 MNHNS, CDR2 SASEGT. The CDR3 has 16 amino acids.

This clone has a single count. The chain is built from TRBV2 and TRBJ1-1; unclear D gene. The CDR3 runs to 13 residues. Trimming stripped 4 bases from V and 7 bases from J, with 13 bases between. Germline-derived CDR1 and CDR2 are SNHLY and FYNNEI. CDR3 DNA sequence: TGTGCCAGCAGTGCCCATCGTGATGGTGAAGCTTTCTTT. Amino acid sequence: CASSAHRDGEAFF. Drawing the rest from reference TRBV2 and TRBJ1-1, the complete variable domain is EPEVTQTPSHQVTQMGQEVILRCVPISNHLYFYWYRQILGQKVEFLVSFYNNEISEKSEIFDDQFSVERPDGSNFTLKIRSTKLEDSAMYFCASSAHRDGEAFFGQGTRLTVV.

This sequence joins TRBV19 and TRBJ2-7; TRBD2 matches at 8 bases. The CDR3 loop spans 16 amino acids. J lost 0 bases, V lost 0 bases, and 4 bases had no gene match. Germline V CDR1 and CDR2: LNHDA, SQIVND (reference sequence). The CDR3 region is CASSIDRAGVSYEQYF. The DNA for the CDR3 is TGTGCCAGTAGTATAGATCGAGCGGGGGTCTCCTACGAGCAGTACTTC. The entire variable domain, with the rest obtained from reference TRBV19 and TRBJ2-7, is as follows: DGGITQSPKYLFRKEGQNVTLSCEQNLNHDAMYWYRQDPGQGLRLIYYSQIVNDFQKGDIAEGYSVSREKKESFPLTVTSAQKNPTAFYLCASSIDRAGVSYEQYFGPGTRLTVT.

The CDR3 here is CAWSPGSTYEQYF. The CDR3 coding sequence is TGTGCCTGGAGTCCCGGGAGTACCTACGAGCAGTACTTC. The chain recombines TRBV30 with TRBJ2-7, with D possibly matching TRBD2 (6 bases). The V end lost 2 bases, the J end lost 2 bases, and 10 bases lay between the germline ends. Per the germline V gene, CDR1 is GTSNPN and CDR2 is SVGIG (reference sequence). The CDR3 sequence is 13 residues long.

The count of this clone is one. This chain joins TRBV10-2 and TRBJ2-1; 10 nucleotides agree with TRBD2. J lost 7 bases, V lost 2 bases, and 8 bases had no gene match. This CDR3 has 16 amino acids. The V gene's germline CDR1 is WSHSY and CDR2 SAAADI. The CDR3 loop is CASSESLSGRRNEQFF. The DNA of the CDR3 is TGCGCCAGCAGTGAGAGCCTTAGCGGGAGGAGGAATGAGCAGTTCTTC.

The J gene is TRBJ1-2, the V gene TRBV27; 9 nucleotides match TRBD1. V was pared by 5 bases and J by 1 base, with 14 bases of the junction left unmatched. This CDR3 spans 18 amino acids. The germline V gene encodes CDR1 MNHEY and CDR2 SMNVEV (reference sequence). In nucleotides, the CDR3 is TGTGCCAGCAGTCCTATGCCGCGGACAGGGGCGGGTAACTATGGCTACACCTTC. It is translated as CASSPMPRTGAGNYGYTF.

This clone was seen a single time. The J gene is TRBJ2-7, the V gene TRBV9; maybe TRBD1 (5 bases). This CDR3 spans 14 amino acids. V was pared by 3 bases and J by 3 bases, with 13 bases between. From germline, CDR1 is SGDLS and CDR2 YYNGEE. The CDR3 nucleotides are TGTGCCAGCAGCGGTACAGGAGAGCTCTACGAGCAGTACTTC. Translating it yields CASSGTGELYEQYF.

The chain combines TRBV5-6 with TRBJ2-7, with D unclear. The V end was cut by 1 base, the J end by 1 base, with 9 bases between. The CDR3 extends over 14 amino acids. Germline assignment: CDR1 SGHDT and CDR2 YYEEEE. The CDR3 nucleotides are TGTGCCAGCAGCTTGCGAGTGGTTTCCTACGAGCAGTACTTC. Translating gives CASSLRVVSYEQYF.

The rearrangement joins TRBV10-1 to TRBJ2-5; TRBD2 matches 9 bases. Germline V lookup: CDR1 WNHNN, CDR2 SYGVQD (reference sequence). V was pared by 0 bases and J by 5 bases, with 4 bases of the junction left unmatched. The CDR3 covers 15 residues. The CDR3 region is CASSESGLAAETQYF. Here the CDR3 DNA reads TGCGCCAGCAGTGAGTCGGGACTAGCTGCGGAGACCCAGTACTTC.

The rearrangement joins TRBV4-1 to TRBJ2-7, with TRBD2 matching over 7 bases. The CDR3 length is 14 residues. With V trimmed by 2 bases and J by 3 bases, 4 bases remained unmatched. Germline V gives CDR1 MGHRA, CDR2 YSYEKL. The CDR3 nucleotides read TGCGCCAGCAGCCAATCGGGAGGAAACTACGAGCAGTACTTC. As protein: CASSQSGGNYEQYF.

The V call is TRBV27, the J call TRBJ2-7, with D perhaps given as TRBD1 or TRBD2 (5 bases each). The CDR3 length is 14 residues. The V end was cut by 7 bases, the J end by 0 bases, with 13 bases between. Germline loops: CDR1 MNHEY, CDR2 SMNVEV (reference sequence). CDR3 sequence: CASNRDGVSYEQYF. Written as DNA, the CDR3 is TGTGCCAGCAATAGGGACGGAGTCTCCTACGAGCAGTACTTC.

The gene calls are TRBV11-1 and TRBJ1-2; D possibly corresponds to TRBD1 (5 bases). Trimming removed 6 bases from V and 9 bases from J, with 20 bases in between. The germline gives CDR1 SGHAT, CDR2 FQDESV (reference sequence). The CDR3 has 14 residues. CDR3 nucleotides: TGTGCCAGCAGTAGAAGCCGGGACCTGGCCCGCTACACCTTC. Its protein is CASSRSRDLARYTF.

The rearrangement joins TRBV7-9 to TRBJ1-6, with no clear D. With 5 bases removed from V and 9 bases from J, the gap between germline ends came to 20 bases. Germline CDR1 SEHNR, CDR2 FQNEAQ (reference sequence). The CDR3 has 16 residues. CDR3 in DNA: TGTGCCAGCAGCCCAACAAGGGCCACTGCTACTTCACCCCTCCACTTT. Encoded protein: CASSPTRATATSPLHF.